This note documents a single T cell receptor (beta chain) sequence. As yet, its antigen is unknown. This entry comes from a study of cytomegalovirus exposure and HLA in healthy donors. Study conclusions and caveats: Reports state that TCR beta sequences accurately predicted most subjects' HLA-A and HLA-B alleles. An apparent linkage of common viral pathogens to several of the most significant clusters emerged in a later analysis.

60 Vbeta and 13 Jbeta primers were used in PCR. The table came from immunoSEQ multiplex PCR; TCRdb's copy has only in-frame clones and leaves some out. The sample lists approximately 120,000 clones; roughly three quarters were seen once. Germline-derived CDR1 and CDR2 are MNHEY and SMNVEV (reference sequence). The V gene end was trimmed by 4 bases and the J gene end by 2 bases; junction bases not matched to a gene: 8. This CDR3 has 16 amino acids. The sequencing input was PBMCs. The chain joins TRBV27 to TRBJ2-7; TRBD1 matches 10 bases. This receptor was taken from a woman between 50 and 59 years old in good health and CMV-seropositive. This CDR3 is CASSSHSGQGTYEQYF. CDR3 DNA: TGTGCCAGCAGTTCCCACTCGGGACAGGGGACCTACGAGCAGTACTTC.